The 4 T cell receptor beta chains below were found in one sample sequenced in a study of radiotherapy plus CTLA-4 blockade in lung cancer. Data came from immunoSEQ multiplex PCR; TCRdb stores just in-frame clones and leaves some out. The table has roughly 100,000 clones, more than 75% seen once; the top ten hold 2.4%. Source: peripheral blood, taken from a patient treated with radiotherapy plus ipilimumab. All receptors come from a human donor with non-small cell lung cancer that progressed on radiotherapy plus ipilimumab. Some clones in this sample may be carry-over from other donors' samples.

This clone is a singleton in its sample. CDR3 loop: CASSYSTLDRVGTQYF. The DNA of the CDR3 is TGTGCCAGCAGTTACTCGACGCTGGACAGGGTTGGTACGCAGTATTTT. The V call is TRBV6-5, the J call TRBJ2-3, with 8 bases fitting TRBD1. The CDR3 runs to 16 residues. Germline V CDR1 and CDR2: MNHEY, SVGAGI. V was clipped by 0 bases and J by 8 bases; unmatched bases: 10.

The genes are TRBV18 and TRBJ1-1, with TRBD1 matching over 7 bases. CDR3 length: 17 amino acids. The germline V gene has CDR1 KGHSH and CDR2 LQKENI. Germline trimming cut 3 bases from V and 0 bases from J; bases unmatched to any gene: 10. CDR3 bases: TGTGCCAGCTCACCCGGGACAGTGCAGCTTCTGAACACTGAAGCTTTCTTT. Translated: CASSPGTVQLLNTEAFF.

Worth noting for this clone: A read error may produce the germline difference seen at one junction end. The chain uses TRBV9 and TRBJ2-2, with D perhaps matching TRBD2 (5 bases). Looked up from germline, CDR1 is SGDLS and CDR2 is YYNGEE. The CDR3 sequence is 17 residues long. DNA for the CDR3: TGTGCCAGCACTAAAATAGCAGCGGCATCGAACACCGGGGAGCCGTTTTTT. This codes for CASTKIAAASNTGEPFF.

The J gene is TRBJ2-1, the V gene TRBV18; no clear D. The CDR3 is made up of 15 amino acids. Germline V gives CDR1 KGHSH, CDR2 LQKENI. Trimming pared 5 bases from V and 9 bases from J, leaving 20 bases between. The CDR3 is CASSTNDPAWGEQFF. CDR3 nucleotide sequence: TGTGCCAGCTCAACTAACGACCCGGCATGGGGTGAGCAGTTCTTC. Together with reference TRBV18 and TRBJ2-1, the CDR3 gives the full variable domain: NAGVMQNPRHLVRRRGQEARLRCSPMKGHSHVYWYRQLPEEGLKFMVYLQKENIIDESGMPKERFSAEFPKEGPSILRIQQVVRGDSAAYFCASSTNDPAWGEQFFGPGTRLTVL.